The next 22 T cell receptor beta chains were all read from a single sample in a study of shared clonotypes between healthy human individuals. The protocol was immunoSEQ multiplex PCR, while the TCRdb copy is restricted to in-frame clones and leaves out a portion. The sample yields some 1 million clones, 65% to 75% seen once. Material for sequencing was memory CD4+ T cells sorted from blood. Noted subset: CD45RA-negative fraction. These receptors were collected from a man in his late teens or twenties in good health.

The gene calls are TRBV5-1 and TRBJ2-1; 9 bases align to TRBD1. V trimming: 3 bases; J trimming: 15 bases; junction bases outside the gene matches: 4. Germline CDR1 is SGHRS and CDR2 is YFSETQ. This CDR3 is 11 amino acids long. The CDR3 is CASSSDRGWFF. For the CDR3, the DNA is TGCGCCAGCAGCTCGGACAGGGGCTGGTTCTTC.

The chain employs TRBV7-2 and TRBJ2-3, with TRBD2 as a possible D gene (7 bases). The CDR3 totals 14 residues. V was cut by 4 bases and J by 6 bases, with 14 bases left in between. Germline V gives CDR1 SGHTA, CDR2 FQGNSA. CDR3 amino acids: CASSWGGYSDTQYF. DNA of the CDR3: TGTGCCAGCAGCTGGGGGGGCTATTCGGATACGCAGTATTTT.

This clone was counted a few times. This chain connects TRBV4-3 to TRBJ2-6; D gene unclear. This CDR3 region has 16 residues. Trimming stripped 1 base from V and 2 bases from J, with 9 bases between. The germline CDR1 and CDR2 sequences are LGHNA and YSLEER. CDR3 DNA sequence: TGCGCCAGCAGCCAAGGCAGAGAGACTGGGGCCAACGTCCTGACTTTC. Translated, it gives CASSQGRETGANVLTF.

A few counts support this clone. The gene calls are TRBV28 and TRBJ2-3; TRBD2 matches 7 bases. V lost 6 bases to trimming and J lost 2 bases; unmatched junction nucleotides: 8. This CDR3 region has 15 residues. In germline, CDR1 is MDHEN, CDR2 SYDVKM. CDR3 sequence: CASSRAGPATDTQYF. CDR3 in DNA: TGTGCCAGCAGCAGAGCGGGGCCGGCCACAGATACGCAGTATTTT.

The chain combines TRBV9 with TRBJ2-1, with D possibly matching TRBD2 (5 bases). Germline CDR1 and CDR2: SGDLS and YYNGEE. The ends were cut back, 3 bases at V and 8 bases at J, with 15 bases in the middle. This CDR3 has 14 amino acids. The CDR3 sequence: CASSGLSAGDEQFF. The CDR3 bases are TGTGCCAGCAGCGGACTATCGGCCGGGGATGAGCAGTTCTTC.

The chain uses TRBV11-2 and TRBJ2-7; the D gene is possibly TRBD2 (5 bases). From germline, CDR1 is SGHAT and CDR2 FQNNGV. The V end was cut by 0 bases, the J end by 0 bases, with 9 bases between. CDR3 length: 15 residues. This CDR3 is CASSLDPGTSYEQYF. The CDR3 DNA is TGTGCCAGCAGCTTAGATCCGGGAACCTCCTACGAGCAGTACTTC.

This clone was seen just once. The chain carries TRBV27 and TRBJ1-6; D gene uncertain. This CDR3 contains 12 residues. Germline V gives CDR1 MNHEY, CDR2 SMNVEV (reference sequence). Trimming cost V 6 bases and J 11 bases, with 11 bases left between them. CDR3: CASRSLKTPLHF. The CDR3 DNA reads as TGTGCCAGCAGATCACTCAAAACACCCCTCCACTTT.

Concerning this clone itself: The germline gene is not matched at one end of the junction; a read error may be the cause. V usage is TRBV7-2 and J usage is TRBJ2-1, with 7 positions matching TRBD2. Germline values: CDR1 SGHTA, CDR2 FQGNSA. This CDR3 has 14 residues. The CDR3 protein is CASRLAGIYNEQFF. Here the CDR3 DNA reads TGTGCCAGCAGATTAGCGGGTATCTACAATGAGCAGTTCTTC.

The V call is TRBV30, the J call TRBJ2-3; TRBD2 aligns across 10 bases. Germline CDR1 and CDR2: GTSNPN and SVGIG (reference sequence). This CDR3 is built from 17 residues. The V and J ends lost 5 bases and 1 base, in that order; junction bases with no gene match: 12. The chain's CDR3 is CAWDRGQLAGGTDTQYF. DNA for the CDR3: TGTGCCTGGGACAGGGGCCAGCTAGCGGGGGGCACAGATACGCAGTATTTT.

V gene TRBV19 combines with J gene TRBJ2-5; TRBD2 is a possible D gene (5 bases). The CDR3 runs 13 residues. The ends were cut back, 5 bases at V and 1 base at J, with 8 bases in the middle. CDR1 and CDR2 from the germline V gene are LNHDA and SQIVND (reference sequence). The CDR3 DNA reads TGTGCCAGTAGTTTCCGGGGCCAAGAGACCCAGTACTTC. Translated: CASSFRGQETQYF.

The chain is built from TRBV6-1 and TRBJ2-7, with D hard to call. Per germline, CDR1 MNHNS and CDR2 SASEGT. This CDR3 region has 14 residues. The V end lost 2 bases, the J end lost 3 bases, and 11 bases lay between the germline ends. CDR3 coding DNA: TGTGCCAGCAGTGAACCGGGTTACGACTACGAGCAGTACTTC. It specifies CASSEPGYDYEQYF.

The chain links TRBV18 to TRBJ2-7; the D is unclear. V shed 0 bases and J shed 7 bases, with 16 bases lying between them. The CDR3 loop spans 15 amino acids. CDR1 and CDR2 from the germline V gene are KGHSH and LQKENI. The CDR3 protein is CASSPPSAPLGEQYF. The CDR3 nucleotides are TGTGCCAGCTCACCACCATCAGCCCCTTTGGGGGAGCAGTACTTC.

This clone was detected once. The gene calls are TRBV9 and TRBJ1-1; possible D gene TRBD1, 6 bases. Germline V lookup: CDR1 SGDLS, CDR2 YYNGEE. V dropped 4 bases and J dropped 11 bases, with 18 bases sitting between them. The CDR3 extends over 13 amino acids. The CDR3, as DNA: TGTGCCAGCAGCCCCTGGACAGAGGCAGGGGCTTTCTTT. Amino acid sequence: CASSPWTEAGAFF.

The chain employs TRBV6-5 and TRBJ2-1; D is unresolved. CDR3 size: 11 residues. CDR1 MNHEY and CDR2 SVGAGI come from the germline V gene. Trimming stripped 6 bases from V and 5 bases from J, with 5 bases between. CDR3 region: CASRSNNEQFF. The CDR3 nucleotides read TGTGCCAGCAGGTCCAACAATGAGCAGTTCTTC.

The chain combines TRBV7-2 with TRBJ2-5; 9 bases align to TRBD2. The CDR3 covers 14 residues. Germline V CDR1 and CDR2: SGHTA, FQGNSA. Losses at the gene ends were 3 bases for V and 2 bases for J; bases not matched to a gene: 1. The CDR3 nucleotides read TGTGCCAGCAGCTTCCTAGCGGGGCAAGAGACCCAGTACTTC. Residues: CASSFLAGQETQYF.

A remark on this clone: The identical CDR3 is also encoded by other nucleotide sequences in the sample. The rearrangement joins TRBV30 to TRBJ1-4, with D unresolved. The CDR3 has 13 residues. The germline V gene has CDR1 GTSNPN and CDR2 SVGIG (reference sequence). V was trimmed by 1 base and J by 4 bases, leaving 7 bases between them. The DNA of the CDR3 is TGTGCCTGGAGTGGGGGATTTAATGAAAAACTGTTTTTT. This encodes CAWSGGFNEKLFF.

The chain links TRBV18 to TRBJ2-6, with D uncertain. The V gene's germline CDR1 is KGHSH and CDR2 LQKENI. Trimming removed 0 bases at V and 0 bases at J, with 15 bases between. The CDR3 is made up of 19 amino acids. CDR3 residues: CASSPPVGSPLSGANVLTF. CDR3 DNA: TGTGCCAGCTCACCACCGGTGGGCAGCCCCCTCTCTGGGGCCAACGTCCTGACTTTC.

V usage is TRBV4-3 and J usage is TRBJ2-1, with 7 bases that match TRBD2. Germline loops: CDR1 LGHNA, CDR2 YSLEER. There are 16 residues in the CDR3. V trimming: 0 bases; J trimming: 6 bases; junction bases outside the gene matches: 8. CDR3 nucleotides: TGCGCCAGCAGCCAAGATCAAGGCGGGAGTTTCAATGAGCAGTTCTTC. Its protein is CASSQDQGGSFNEQFF.

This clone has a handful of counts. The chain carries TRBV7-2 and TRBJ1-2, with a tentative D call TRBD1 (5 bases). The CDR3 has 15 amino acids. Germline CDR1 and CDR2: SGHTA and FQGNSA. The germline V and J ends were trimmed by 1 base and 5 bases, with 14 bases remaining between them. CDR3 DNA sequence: TGTGCCAGCAGCTTAGAATGGCAGGGAATGTATGGCTACACCTTC. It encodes CASSLEWQGMYGYTF.

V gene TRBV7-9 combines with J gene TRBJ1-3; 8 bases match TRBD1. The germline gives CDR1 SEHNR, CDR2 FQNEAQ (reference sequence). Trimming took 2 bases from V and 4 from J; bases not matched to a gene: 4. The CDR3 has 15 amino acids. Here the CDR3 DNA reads TGTGCCAGCAGCTTACAGGGGGCGAGGGGAAACACCATATATTTT. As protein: CASSLQGARGNTIYF.

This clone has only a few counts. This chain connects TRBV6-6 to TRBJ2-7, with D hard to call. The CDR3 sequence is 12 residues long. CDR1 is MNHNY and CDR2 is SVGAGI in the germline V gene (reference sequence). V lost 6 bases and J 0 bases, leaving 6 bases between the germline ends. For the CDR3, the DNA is TGTGCCAGCAGATATAGCTCCTACGAGCAGTACTTC. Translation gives CASRYSSYEQYF.

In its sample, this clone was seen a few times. The CDR3 coding sequence is TGTGCCAGCAGTCCGGGACCGACTATAGGAAAACTGTTTTTT. This gives the protein CASSPGPTIGKLFF. The V gene is TRBV7-9, the J gene TRBJ1-4, with D possibly matching TRBD1 (5 bases). The V end lost 6 bases, the J end lost 10 bases, and 18 bases lay between the germline ends. CDR1 is SEHNR and CDR2 is FQNEAQ in the germline V gene (reference sequence). The CDR3 sequence is 14 residues long.